The 29 T cell receptor beta chains presented below share a single source sample, sequenced in a study of T cell responses to AZD1222 COVID-19 vaccine. Clones were read by immunoSEQ multiplex PCR, and TCRdb kept only the in-frame ones, dropping some. The table lists tens of thousands of clones, approximately 92% of them singletons. The material sequenced was peripheral blood, taken 28 days after the second AZD1222 dose. These receptors were collected from an adult who received the AZD1222 COVID-19 vaccine.

The chain recombines TRBV7-6 with TRBJ2-2, with 9 bases matching TRBD2. Germline values: CDR1 SGHVS, CDR2 FNYEAQ. J gave up 2 bases and V 5 bases, and 6 bases lay outside the gene matches. This CDR3 comprises 16 residues. CDR3 in DNA: TGTGCCAGCAGCGTGACTAGCGGTCCTAACACCGGGGAGCTGTTTTTT. Translating it yields CASSVTSGPNTGELFF.

This sequence joins TRBV27 and TRBJ1-2; the D gene is possibly TRBD1 (6 bases). The V end was cut by 7 bases, the J end by 1 base, with 19 bases between. Germline assignment: CDR1 MNHEY and CDR2 SMNVEV (reference sequence). The CDR3 has 16 amino acids. CDR3 region: CASMPLTAGVNYGYTF. CDR3 nucleotide sequence: TGTGCCAGCATGCCCCTCACCGCAGGGGTTAACTATGGCTACACCTTC.

The V call is TRBV28, the J call TRBJ1-5; 8 bases are a match to TRBD1. Per the germline V gene, CDR1 is MDHEN and CDR2 is SYDVKM. CDR3 size: 14 residues. V shed 7 bases, J shed 2 bases, and the junction held 4 bases outside the gene matches. CDR3 sequence (DNA): TGTGCCAGCATTTCGACAGGGGGCAATCAGCCCCAGCATTTT. This sequence encodes CASISTGGNQPQHF.

This rearrangement joins TRBV6-1 to TRBJ1-6; D is perhaps TRBD1 (6 bases). This CDR3 is built from 15 residues. With 5 bases removed from V and 14 bases from J, the gap between germline ends came to 22 bases. CDR1 is MNHNS, CDR2 SASEGT, per germline. CDR3 residues: CASSTRRDTTLTLHF. CDR3 DNA sequence: TGTGCCAGCAGTACTCGCCGGGACACCACTCTAACCCTCCACTTT.

The chain is built from TRBV5-1 and TRBJ1-4, with a possible D match to TRBD1 (5 bases). Germline CDR1 SGHRS, CDR2 YFSETQ. V was clipped by 0 bases and J by 6 bases, with 12 bases between them. The CDR3 is made up of 15 amino acids. The CDR3 sequence: CASSLVPGTDEKLFF. CDR3 coding DNA: TGCGCCAGCAGCTTGGTTCCAGGGACGGATGAAAAACTGTTTTTT.

This clone came up once. The chain recombines TRBV18 with TRBJ1-4, with TRBD1 matching over 8 bases. Trimming took 5 bases from V and 7 from J; bases not matched to a gene: 6. The CDR3 covers 14 residues. Germline loops: CDR1 KGHSH, CDR2 LQKENI. The CDR3 DNA sequence: TGTGCCAGCTCATCGGACAGGGAAGGTGAAAAACTGTTTTTT. Encoded protein: CASSSDREGEKLFF. Full variable domain (outside the CDR3, taken from reference TRBV18 and TRBJ1-4): NAGVMQNPRHLVRRRGQEARLRCSPMKGHSHVYWYRQLPEEGLKFMVYLQKENIIDESGMPKERFSAEFPKEGPSILRIQQVVRGDSAAYFCASSSDREGEKLFFGSGTQLSVL.

Turning to this clone: Within the sample, other DNA sequences also encode this same CDR3. The chain recombines TRBV18 with TRBJ2-6, with unresolved D. Trimming took 3 bases from V and 1 from J, leaving 1 base between them. In germline, CDR1 is KGHSH, CDR2 LQKENI. The CDR3 is 13 residues long. The CDR3 is CASSPSGANVLTF. In nucleotides, the CDR3 is TGTGCCAGCTCACCGTCTGGGGCCAACGTCCTGACTTTC.

The chain has TRBV3-1 (or the pseudogene TRBV3-2) and TRBJ2-2, with TRBD2 identical over 12 bases. J gave up 0 bases and V 3 bases, and 8 bases lay outside the gene matches. CDR1 and CDR2 (germline): LGHDT, YNNKEL (reference sequence). The CDR3 covers 19 residues. Written as DNA, the CDR3 is TGTGCCAGCAGCCAGATTGGGGGACTAGCGGGCCCGAACACCGGGGAGCTGTTTTTT. This sequence encodes CASSQIGGLAGPNTGELFF.

This clone has more than one count but fewer than ten. This chain connects TRBV19 to TRBJ2-1, with D perhaps TRBD1 or TRBD2 (5 bases each). The germline gives CDR1 LNHDA, CDR2 SQIVND (reference sequence). Trimming removed 6 bases at V and 7 bases at J, with 16 bases between. The CDR3 contains 14 residues. The DNA of the CDR3 is TGTGCCAGTAGGGACTTTTGGGGGAGTAATGAGCAGTTCTTC. As protein: CASRDFWGSNEQFF.

The V call is TRBV7-9, the J call TRBJ2-5; either TRBD1 or TRBD2 may supply D (5 bases each). Trimming shortened V by 3 bases and J by 0 bases, and 11 bases separated the two germline ends. The CDR3 extends over 15 amino acids. The germline CDR1 and CDR2 sequences are SEHNR and FQNEAQ (reference sequence). The CDR3 reads CASSLGPLYQETQYF. The CDR3 nucleotides are TGTGCCAGCAGCTTGGGACCCTTGTACCAAGAGACCCAGTACTTC.

The V call is TRBV5-1, the J call TRBJ2-7, with 7 bases that match TRBD1. Germline trimming cut 4 bases from V and 5 bases from J; bases unmatched to any gene: 6. The germline V gene encodes CDR1 SGHRS and CDR2 YFSETQ. The CDR3 spans 13 residues. This chain's CDR3 is CASSRTGFHEQYF. As DNA, the CDR3 is TGCGCCAGCAGCCGGACAGGTTTCCACGAGCAGTACTTC. Using reference TRBV5-1 and TRBJ2-7 for the parts outside the CDR3, the full variable domain is KAGVTQTPRYLIKTRGQQVTLSCSPISGHRSVSWYQQTPGQGLQFLFEYFSETQRNKGNFPGRFSGRQFSNSRSEMNVSTLELGDSALYLCASSRTGFHEQYFGPGTRLTVT.

V usage is TRBV4-1 and J usage is TRBJ2-1, with 7 bases identical to TRBD2. CDR1 MGHRA and CDR2 YSYEKL come from the germline V gene. The CDR3 spans 17 residues. Trimming at V came to 1 base and at J to 5 bases, leaving 11 bases not matched to a gene. CDR3: CASSQGDSLASHNEQFF. The CDR3 coding sequence is TGCGCCAGCAGCCAAGGTGATTCACTAGCGAGCCACAATGAGCAGTTCTTC.

The V call is TRBV27, the J call TRBJ1-2, with 7 bases aligning to TRBD1. The V segment lost 0 bases and the J segment 4 bases; nucleotides outside the gene matches: 11. CDR1 MNHEY and CDR2 SMNVEV come from the germline V gene (reference sequence). CDR3 length equals 17 residues. The CDR3 loop is CASSLSPDRALFYGYTF. Here the CDR3 DNA reads TGTGCCAGCAGTTTATCTCCCGACAGGGCCCTTTTCTATGGCTACACCTTC.

The CDR3 protein is CASYRPGLPSYEQYF. CDR3 nucleotide sequence: TGTGCCTCGTATCGACCGGGACTCCCCTCCTACGAGCAGTACTTC. This rearrangement joins TRBV9 to TRBJ2-7; D might be TRBD2 (6 bases). Germline CDR1 reads SGDLS; CDR2 reads YYNGEE. Trimming left V 10 bases short and J 0 bases short, with 20 bases between. This CDR3 spans 15 amino acids.

The chain's CDR3 is CASARGGLAGYNEQFF. In DNA form, the CDR3 reads TGTGCCAGCGCCCGAGGTGGGCTAGCGGGCTACAATGAGCAGTTCTTC. The V gene is TRBV19, the J gene TRBJ2-1; 8 bases agree with TRBD2. The germline gives CDR1 LNHDA, CDR2 SQIVND (reference sequence). The CDR3 has 16 residues. V trimming: 9 bases; J trimming: 3 bases; junction bases outside the gene matches: 13.

The count of this clone is one. The rearrangement uses TRBV12-3 or TRBV12-4 and TRBJ1-1, with 8 bases lining up with TRBD1. The junction had 4 bases not matched to a gene; V was cut back by 5 bases and J by 5 bases. There are 13 residues in the CDR3. CDR3 region: CASSIRGPTEAFF. The CDR3 DNA reads as TGTGCCAGCAGTATCAGGGGGCCTACTGAAGCTTTCTTT.

The rearrangement joins TRBV7-3 to TRBJ2-3; TRBD2 aligns across 9 bases. The CDR3 runs 13 residues. The V gene end was trimmed by 10 bases and the J gene end by 4 bases; junction bases not matched to a gene: 6. CDR1 is SGHTA, CDR2 FQGTGA, per germline. The CDR3 bases are TGTGCCACCTCCCAGCGGGAGGCAGATACGCAGTATTTT. Protein sequence: CATSQREADTQYF.

This chain connects TRBV9 to TRBJ1-1, with TRBD1 matching 8 bases. J was trimmed by 2 bases and V by 3 bases; bases with no gene match: 3. The CDR3 length is 14 residues. Germline values: CDR1 SGDLS, CDR2 YYNGEE. The CDR3 sequence: CASSEDRANTEAFF. The CDR3 DNA reads as TGTGCCAGCAGCGAGGACAGGGCTAACACTGAAGCTTTCTTT.

The CDR3 bases are TGTGCCAGCAGTGTGAGGGTGCTCGCAACTAATGAAAAACTGTTTTTT. It yields the protein CASSVRVLATNEKLFF. V is TRBV6-1 and J is TRBJ1-4; no firm D call. The V gene's germline CDR1 is MNHNS and CDR2 SASEGT. This CDR3 has 16 amino acids. Deletions cut 4 bases from V and 0 bases from J, with 12 bases between.

The rearrangement uses TRBV5-1 and TRBJ2-5; 8 bases fit TRBD2. Germline assignment: CDR1 SGHRS and CDR2 YFSETQ. V gave up 0 bases and J gave up 4 bases; unmatched junction bases: 8. The CDR3 consists of 16 residues. CDR3: CASSLAGTRVRETQYF. In nucleotides, the CDR3 is TGCGCCAGCAGCTTGGCCGGGACTAGGGTTCGAGAGACCCAGTACTTC.

This rearrangement joins TRBV12-5 to TRBJ2-2; D not certain. Germline CDR1 and CDR2: LGHNT and FRNRAP. The V gene lost 2 bases and the J gene lost 7 bases, with 11 bases spanning the gap. The CDR3 loop spans 14 amino acids. The CDR3 region is CASGLPPIGGELFF. The CDR3 nucleotides are TGTGCTAGTGGTTTGCCCCCGATTGGCGGGGAGCTGTTTTTT.

The chain has TRBV5-8 and TRBJ1-5; D ambiguous. Germline V gene lookup returns CDR1 SGHTS and CDR2 YDEGEE. The CDR3 length is 16 residues. Trimming stripped 1 base from V and 0 bases from J, with 11 bases between. The CDR3 region has the DNA TGTGCCAGCAGCTTGAGAGTAGGGTTTAGCAATCAGCCCCAGCATTTT. Translated, it gives CASSLRVGFSNQPQHF.

The V gene is TRBV5-1, the J gene TRBJ1-5; no clear D. CDR3 length: 13 amino acids. Deletions cut 3 bases from V and 5 bases from J, with 9 bases between. The V gene's germline CDR1 is SGHRS and CDR2 YFSETQ. The CDR3 nucleotides read TGCGCCAGCAGCTATGACGGGGATCAGCCCCAGCATTTT. This encodes CASSYDGDQPQHF.

In its sample, this clone was seen once. The chain joins TRBV29-1 to TRBJ1-1, with D possibly being TRBD1 (5 bases). CDR3 size: 11 residues. Looked up from germline, CDR1 is SQVTM and CDR2 is ANQGSEA. The ends were cut back, 7 bases at V and 4 bases at J, with 10 bases in the middle. Here the CDR3 reads CSGGGTTEAFF. In DNA form, the CDR3 reads TGCAGCGGGGGGGGGACCACTGAAGCTTTCTTT.

This clone was counted once. The rearrangement links TRBV5-1 to TRBJ2-5; 11 positions agree with TRBD2. Germline lookup yields CDR1 SGHRS and CDR2 YFSETQ. V shed 5 bases, J shed 5 bases, and the junction held 5 bases outside the gene matches. CDR3 length: 14 residues. Written as DNA, the CDR3 is TGCGCCAGCAGAACTAGCGGGAGCGGGGAGACCCAGTACTTC. This codes for CASRTSGSGETQYF.

The CDR3, as DNA: TGTGCCAGCAGTTATGATCCGGTCCTGTCTAGCACAGATACGCAGTATTTT. Its protein is CASSYDPVLSSTDTQYF. The genes are TRBV28 and TRBJ2-3; unclear D gene. Per germline, CDR1 MDHEN and CDR2 SYDVKM. The CDR3 totals 17 residues. V was cut by 4 bases and J by 0 bases, with 17 bases left in between.

The chain links TRBV7-9 to TRBJ2-7; the match to TRBD2 covers 7 bases. This CDR3 spans 16 amino acids. V lost 4 bases, J lost 2 bases, and 11 bases stayed unmatched. Germline loops: CDR1 SEHNR, CDR2 FQNEAQ (reference sequence). CDR3 coding DNA: TGTGCCAGCAGCTCGTTGAGGCTGCGGGAGCCCTACGAGCAGTACTTC. The encoded protein is CASSSLRLREPYEQYF. Complete variable domain (other parts from reference TRBV7-9 and TRBJ2-7): DTGVSQNPRHKITKRGQNVTFRCDPISEHNRLYWYRQTLGQGPEFLTYFQNEAQLEKSRLLSDRFSAERPKGSFSTLEIQRTEQGDSAMYLCASSSLRLREPYEQYFGPGTRLTVT.

This clone was recorded only once. V usage is TRBV7-6 and J usage is TRBJ2-1; 11 bases line up with TRBD2. Germline V gene lookup returns CDR1 SGHVS and CDR2 FNYEAQ. The trim removed 0 bases at V and 7 bases at J, leaving 8 bases unmatched. This CDR3 is 17 amino acids long. The CDR3 DNA reads TGTGCCAGCAGCTTAGCAGCTAGCGGGAGGCCGGGGAATGAGCAGTTCTTC. Encoded protein: CASSLAASGRPGNEQFF.

V gene TRBV27 combines with J gene TRBJ1-1; weak D call: TRBD1 (5 bases). Germline V lookup: CDR1 MNHEY, CDR2 SMNVEV (reference sequence). The V and J ends lost 4 bases and 1 base respectively, with 16 bases between them. The CDR3 has 16 amino acids. CDR3 residues: CASSSPRTSRNTEAFF. For the CDR3, the DNA is TGTGCCAGCAGTTCCCCTAGGACAAGCAGGAACACTGAAGCTTTCTTT.